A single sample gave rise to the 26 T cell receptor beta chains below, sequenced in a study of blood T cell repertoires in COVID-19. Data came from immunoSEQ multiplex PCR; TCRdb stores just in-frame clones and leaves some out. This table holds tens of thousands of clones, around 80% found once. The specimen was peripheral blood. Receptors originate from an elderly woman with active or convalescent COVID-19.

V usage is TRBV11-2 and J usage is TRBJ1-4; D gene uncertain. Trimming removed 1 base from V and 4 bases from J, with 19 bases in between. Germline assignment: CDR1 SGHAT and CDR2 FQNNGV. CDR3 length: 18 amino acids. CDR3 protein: CASSLVAKPGSDNEKLFF. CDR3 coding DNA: TGTGCCAGCAGCTTAGTGGCTAAACCGGGTTCCGATAATGAAAAACTGTTTTTT. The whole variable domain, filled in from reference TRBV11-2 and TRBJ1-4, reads EAGVAQSPRYKIIEKRQSVAFWCNPISGHATLYWYQQILGQGPKLLIQFQNNGVVDDSQLPKDRFSAERLKGVDSTLKIQPAKLEDSAVYLCASSLVAKPGSDNEKLFFGSGTQLSVL.

The CDR3 bases are TGTGCCAGCATGGCAAGACTCACCCCCTTTCACACCATATATTTT. The encoded protein is CASMARLTPFHTIYF. This chain links TRBV6-6 with TRBJ1-3; D unresolved. The V end was cut by 7 bases, the J end by 8 bases, with 21 bases between. This CDR3 region has 15 residues. Germline lookup yields CDR1 MNHNY and CDR2 SVGAGI (reference sequence).

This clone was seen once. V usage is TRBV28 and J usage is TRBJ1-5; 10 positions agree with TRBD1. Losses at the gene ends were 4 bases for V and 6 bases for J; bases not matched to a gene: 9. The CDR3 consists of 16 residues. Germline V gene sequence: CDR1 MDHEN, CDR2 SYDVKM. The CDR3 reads CASSSSGTGAGQPQHF. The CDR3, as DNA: TGTGCCAGCAGTTCCTCCGGGACAGGGGCAGGTCAGCCCCAGCATTTT.

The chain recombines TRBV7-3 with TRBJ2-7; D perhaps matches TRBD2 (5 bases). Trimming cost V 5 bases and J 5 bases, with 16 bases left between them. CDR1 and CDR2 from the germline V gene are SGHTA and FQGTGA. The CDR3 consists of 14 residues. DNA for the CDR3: TGTGCCAGCAGCACCAAAAGCGGTGACAACGAGCAGTACTTC. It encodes CASSTKSGDNEQYF.

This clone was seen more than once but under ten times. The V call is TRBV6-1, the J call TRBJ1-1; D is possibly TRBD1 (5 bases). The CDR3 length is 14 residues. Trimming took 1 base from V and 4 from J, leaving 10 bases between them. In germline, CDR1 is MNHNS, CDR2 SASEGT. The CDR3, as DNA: TGTGCCAGCAGTGAAGTCCTTCAGGGCACTGAAGCTTTCTTT. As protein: CASSEVLQGTEAFF.

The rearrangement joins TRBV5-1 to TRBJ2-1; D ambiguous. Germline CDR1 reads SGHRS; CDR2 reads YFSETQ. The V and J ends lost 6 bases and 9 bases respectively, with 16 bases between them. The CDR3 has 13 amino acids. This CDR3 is CASMSIEDGEQFF. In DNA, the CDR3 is TGCGCCAGCATGTCGATAGAGGATGGTGAGCAGTTCTTC.

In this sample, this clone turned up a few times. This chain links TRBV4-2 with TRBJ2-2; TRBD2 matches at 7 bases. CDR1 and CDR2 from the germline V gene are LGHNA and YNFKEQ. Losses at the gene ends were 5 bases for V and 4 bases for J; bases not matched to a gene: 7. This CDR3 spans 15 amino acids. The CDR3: CASSEYLAVTGELFF. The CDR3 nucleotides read TGTGCCAGCAGCGAATACCTAGCGGTCACCGGGGAGCTGTTTTTT.

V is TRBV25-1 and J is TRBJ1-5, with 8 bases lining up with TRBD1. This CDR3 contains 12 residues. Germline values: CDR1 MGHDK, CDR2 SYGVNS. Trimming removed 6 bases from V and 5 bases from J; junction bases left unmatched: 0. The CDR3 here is CASRTGDQPQHF. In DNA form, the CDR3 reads TGTGCCAGCAGGACAGGGGATCAGCCCCAGCATTTT.

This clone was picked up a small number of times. As DNA, the CDR3 is TGCGCCAGCAGCCAAAGTACCGGGACTGAAGCTTTCTTT. This gives the protein CASSQSTGTEAFF. The J gene is TRBJ1-1, the V gene TRBV4-1; D unresolved. CDR1 is MGHRA and CDR2 is YSYEKL in the germline V gene. V lost 2 bases, J lost 5 bases, and 9 bases lay in between. This CDR3 spans 13 amino acids.

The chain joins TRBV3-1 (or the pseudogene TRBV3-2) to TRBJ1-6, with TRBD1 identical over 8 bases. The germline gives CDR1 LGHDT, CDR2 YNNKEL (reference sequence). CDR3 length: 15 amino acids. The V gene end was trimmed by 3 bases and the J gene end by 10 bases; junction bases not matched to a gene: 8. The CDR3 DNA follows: TGTGCCAGCAGCCACCAGGACAGGGAACGGTCACCCCTCCACTTT. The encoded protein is CASSHQDRERSPLHF.

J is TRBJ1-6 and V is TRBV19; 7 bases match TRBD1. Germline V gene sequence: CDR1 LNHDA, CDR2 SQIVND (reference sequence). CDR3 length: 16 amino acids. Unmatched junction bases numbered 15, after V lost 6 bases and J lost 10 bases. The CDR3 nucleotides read TGTGCCAGTAGCCAGGGGTTGACAGGGATGGAATCACCCCTCCACTTT. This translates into CASSQGLTGMESPLHF. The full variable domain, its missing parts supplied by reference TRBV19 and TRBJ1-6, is DGGITQSPKYLFRKEGQNVTLSCEQNLNHDAMYWYRQDPGQGLRLIYYSQIVNDFQKGDIAEGYSVSREKKESFPLTVTSAQKNPTAFYLCASSQGLTGMESPLHFGNGTRLTVT.

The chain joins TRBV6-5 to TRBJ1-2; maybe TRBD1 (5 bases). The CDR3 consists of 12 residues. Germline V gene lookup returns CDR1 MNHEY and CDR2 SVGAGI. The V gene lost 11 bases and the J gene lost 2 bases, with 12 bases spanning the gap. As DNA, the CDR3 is TGTGCCTCAAAGGAGGGGAACTATGGCTACACCTTC. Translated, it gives CASKEGNYGYTF.

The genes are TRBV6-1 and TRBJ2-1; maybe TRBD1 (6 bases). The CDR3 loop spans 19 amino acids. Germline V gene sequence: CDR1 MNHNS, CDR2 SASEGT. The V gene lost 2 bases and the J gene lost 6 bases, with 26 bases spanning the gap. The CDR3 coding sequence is TGTGCCAGCAGTGAACAAACAGGGTGGTCCCAGCTCCAGATCAATGAGCAGTTCTTC. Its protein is CASSEQTGWSQLQINEQFF.

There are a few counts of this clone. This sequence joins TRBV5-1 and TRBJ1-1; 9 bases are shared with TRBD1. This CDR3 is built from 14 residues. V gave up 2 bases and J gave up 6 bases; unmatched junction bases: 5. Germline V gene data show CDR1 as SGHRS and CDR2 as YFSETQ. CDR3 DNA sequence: TGCGCCAGCAGCTTTACAGGGGGCACGGCTGAAGCTTTCTTT. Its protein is CASSFTGGTAEAFF.

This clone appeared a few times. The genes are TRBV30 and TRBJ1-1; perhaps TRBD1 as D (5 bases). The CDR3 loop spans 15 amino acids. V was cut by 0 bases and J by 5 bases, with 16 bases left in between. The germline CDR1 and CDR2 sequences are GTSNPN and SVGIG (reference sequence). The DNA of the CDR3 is TGTGCCTGGAGTGTACCCGGCATTGGGGGGACTGAAGCTTTCTTT. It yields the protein CAWSVPGIGGTEAFF.

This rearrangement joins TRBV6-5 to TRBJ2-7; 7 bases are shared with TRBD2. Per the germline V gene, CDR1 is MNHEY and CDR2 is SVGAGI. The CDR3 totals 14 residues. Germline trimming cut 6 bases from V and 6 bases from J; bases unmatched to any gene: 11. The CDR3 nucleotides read TGTGCCAGCAGGCGGGACTACCTATCTGGCGAGCAGTACTTC. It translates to CASRRDYLSGEQYF.

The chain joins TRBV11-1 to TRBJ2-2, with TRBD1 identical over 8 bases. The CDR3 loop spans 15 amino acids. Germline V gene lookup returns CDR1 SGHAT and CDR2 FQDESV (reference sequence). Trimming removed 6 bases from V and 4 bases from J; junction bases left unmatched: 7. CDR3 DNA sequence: TGTGCCAGCAGTTTCGGACAGGGTCGCACCGGGGAGCTGTTTTTT. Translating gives CASSFGQGRTGELFF.

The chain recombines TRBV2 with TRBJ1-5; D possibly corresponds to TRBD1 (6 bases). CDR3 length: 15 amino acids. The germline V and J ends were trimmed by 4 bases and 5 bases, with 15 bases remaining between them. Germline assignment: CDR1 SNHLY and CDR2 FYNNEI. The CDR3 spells CASSVRGGRDQPQHF. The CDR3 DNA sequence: TGTGCCAGCAGTGTGAGAGGGGGACGGGATCAGCCCCAGCATTTT.

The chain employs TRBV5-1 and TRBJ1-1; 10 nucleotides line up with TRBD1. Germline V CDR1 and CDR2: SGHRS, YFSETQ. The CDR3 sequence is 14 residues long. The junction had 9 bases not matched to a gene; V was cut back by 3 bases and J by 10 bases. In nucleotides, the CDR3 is TGCGCCAGCAGCTCGGACAGGGGGGGGTCCTCAGCTTTCTTT. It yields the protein CASSSDRGGSSAFF.

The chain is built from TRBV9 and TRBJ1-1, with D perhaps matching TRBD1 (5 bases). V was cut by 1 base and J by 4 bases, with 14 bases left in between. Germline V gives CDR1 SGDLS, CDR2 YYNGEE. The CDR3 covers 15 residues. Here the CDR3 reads CASSVSTAEGTEAFF. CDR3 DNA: TGTGCCAGCAGCGTATCGACAGCTGAAGGCACTGAAGCTTTCTTT.

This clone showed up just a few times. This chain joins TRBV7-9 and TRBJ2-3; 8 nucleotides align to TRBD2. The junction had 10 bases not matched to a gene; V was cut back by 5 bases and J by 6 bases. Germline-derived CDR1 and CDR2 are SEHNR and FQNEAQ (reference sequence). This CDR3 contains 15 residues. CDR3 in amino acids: CASSKPGLGADTQYF. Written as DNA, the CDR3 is TGTGCCAGCAGCAAACCGGGACTAGGTGCCGATACGCAGTATTTT.

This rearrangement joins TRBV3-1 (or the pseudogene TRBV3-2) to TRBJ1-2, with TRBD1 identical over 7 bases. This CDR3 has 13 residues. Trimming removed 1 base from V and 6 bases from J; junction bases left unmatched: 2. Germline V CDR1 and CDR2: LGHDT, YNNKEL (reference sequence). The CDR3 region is CASSQGQGNGYTF. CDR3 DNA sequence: TGTGCCAGCAGCCAAGGACAGGGAAATGGCTACACCTTC.

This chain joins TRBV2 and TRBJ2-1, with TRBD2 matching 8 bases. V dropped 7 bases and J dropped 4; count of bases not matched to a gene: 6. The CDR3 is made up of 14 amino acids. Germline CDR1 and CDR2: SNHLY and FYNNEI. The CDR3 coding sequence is TGTGCCAGCAACGCCGGGACTAGGTACAATGAGCAGTTCTTC. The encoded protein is CASNAGTRYNEQFF.

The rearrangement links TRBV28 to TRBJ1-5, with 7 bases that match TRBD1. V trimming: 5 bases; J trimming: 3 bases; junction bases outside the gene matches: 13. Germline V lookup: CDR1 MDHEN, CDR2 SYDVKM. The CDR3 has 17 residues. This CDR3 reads CASSIAGTVVLNQPQHF. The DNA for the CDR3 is TGTGCCAGCAGTATCGCCGGGACAGTGGTCCTCAATCAGCCCCAGCATTTT.

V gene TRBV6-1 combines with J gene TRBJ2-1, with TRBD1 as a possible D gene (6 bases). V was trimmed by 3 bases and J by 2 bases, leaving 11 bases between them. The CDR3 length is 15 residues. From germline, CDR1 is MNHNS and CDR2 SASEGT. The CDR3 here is CASSDGGSAYNEQFF. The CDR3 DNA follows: TGTGCCAGCAGTGATGGGGGCAGTGCCTACAATGAGCAGTTCTTC.

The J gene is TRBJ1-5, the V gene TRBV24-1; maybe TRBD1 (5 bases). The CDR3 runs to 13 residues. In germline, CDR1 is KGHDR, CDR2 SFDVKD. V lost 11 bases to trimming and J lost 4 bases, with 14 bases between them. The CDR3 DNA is TGTGCCATGGGCGGGGGGAGAAATCAGCCCCAGCATTTT. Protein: CAMGGGRNQPQHF.